The TCR beta chain described here comes from a study of shared clonotypes between healthy human individuals. Across the study: Contributing individuals were a couple of females and three males aged 18 to 49.

Study processing details: ImmunoSEQ supplied junction-only sequences lacking quality scores, so filtering was different. The protocol was immunoSEQ multiplex PCR, while the TCRdb copy is restricted to in-frame clones and leaves out a portion. V, J and clone size were drawn from that table, and D and trimming were deduced from the DNA. Found here are hundreds of thousands of clones, roughly 97% of them singletons; the top ten hold around 0.058%. All participating donors were Caucasian adults from Nashville, Tennessee. The sequence derives from a woman in her thirties in good health. Sequenced: naive CD4+ T cells sorted from blood. Subset described: CD45RA+ positively selected.

The CDR3 DNA follows: TGTGCCAGCAGTGAAGTAGGGGGGACTAGCTACACCGGGGAGCTGTTTTTT. Amino acid sequence: CASSEVGGTSYTGELFF. The V call is TRBV6-1, the J call TRBJ2-2; TRBD2 aligns across 9 bases. This CDR3 region has 17 residues. Germline CDR1 and CDR2: MNHNS and SASEGT. The J segment lost 3 bases and the V segment lost 1 base, leaving 6 bases of the junction unmatched.